This T cell receptor (beta chain) was sequenced for a study of beta chain features in type 1 diabetes. The V and J ends lost 6 bases and 3 bases, in that order; junction bases with no gene match: 7. The CDR3 length is 15 residues. Germline lookup yields CDR1 MDHEN and CDR2 SYDVKM. This clone has more than one count but fewer than ten. Antigen unknown. TCRB transcripts that were expressed got sequenced, as all of the isolated RNA had been reverse transcribed. The assay was immunoSEQ multiplex PCR, and TCRdb's table has in-frame clones only and misses some. The sample holds more than 130,000 clones, 6.9% seen once. Overall study findings and caveats: TCRB CDR3s from Type 1 diabetes patients were moderately but significantly shorter in all four CD4+ subsets.

Specimen: central memory CD4+ T cells from blood. This chain joins TRBV28 and TRBJ2-3; 9 nucleotides match TRBD2. The receptor was isolated from a woman aged 25-40 years in good health. CDR3 sequence (DNA): TGTGCCAGCAGAATAATAGCGGGAGAGACAGATACGCAGTATTTT. This sequence encodes CASRIIAGETDTQYF.